These 14 T cell receptor beta chains share one sample of origin, sequenced in a study of PD-1 blockade in classical Hodgkin lymphoma. Every one of the patients relapsed after autologous stem cell transplantation (brentuximab vedotin exposure was variable). TCRdb keeps only in-frame clones here, not all; method: immunoSEQ multiplex PCR. The repertoire has over 14,000 clones, 83% of them found once; the top ten carry about 25%. This sample comprised peripheral blood mononuclear cells (PBMCs), obtained before the second cycle of nivolumab. These receptors were collected from a human donor with classical Hodgkin lymphoma.

The rearrangement joins TRBV28 to TRBJ1-6; D perhaps matches TRBD1 (5 bases). The CDR3 spans 15 residues. The germline V gene has CDR1 MDHEN and CDR2 SYDVKM. Trimming shortened V by 5 bases and J by 3 bases, and 11 bases separated the two germline ends. CDR3: CASSPGSFYNSPLHF. DNA of the CDR3: TGTGCCAGCAGTCCAGGGAGTTTCTATAATTCACCCCTCCACTTT.

The chain has TRBV13 and TRBJ2-5; the D is unclear. There are 13 residues in the CDR3. V lost 0 bases and J 5 bases, leaving 7 bases between the germline ends. The germline gives CDR1 PRHDT, CDR2 FYEKMQ (reference sequence). The CDR3 DNA is TGTGCCAGCAGCTTAGGGGCCGCGGAGACCCAGTACTTC. It yields the protein CASSLGAAETQYF.

A single count supports this clone. The chain uses TRBV18 and TRBJ2-5; 10 bases are a match to TRBD1. Judging by the DNA end, TRBJ2-7 fits better; the J call may be wrong. The germline CDR1 and CDR2 sequences are KGHSH and LQKENI. This CDR3 has 14 residues. The chain's CDR3 is CASSPDRGTYEQYF. CDR3 sequence (DNA): TGTGCCAGCTCACCGGACAGGGGGACCTACGAGCAGTACTTC.

The chain recombines TRBV5-4 with TRBJ1-1, with 7 nucleotides matching TRBD1. CDR1 is SGHNT, CDR2 YYREEE, per germline (reference sequence). V was pared by 4 bases and J by 1 base, with 4 bases of the junction left unmatched. The CDR3 loop spans 14 amino acids. CDR3 DNA: TGTGCCAGCAGCGTGGACAGGAGGAACACTGAAGCTTTCTTT. This translates into CASSVDRRNTEAFF.

This chain uses TRBV5-6 with TRBJ1-1, with no clear D. The germline CDR1 and CDR2 sequences are SGHDT and YYEEEE. The CDR3 has 15 amino acids. V was clipped by 1 base and J by 0 bases, with 10 bases between them. The CDR3 region is CASSLRRRVNTEAFF. The CDR3, as DNA: TGTGCCAGCAGCTTGCGTCGAAGGGTGAACACTGAAGCTTTCTTT.

This chain connects TRBV6-5 to TRBJ2-1, with D unresolved. This CDR3 comprises 15 residues. Trimming took off 4 bases at V and 0 bases at J, with 10 bases between the two ends. Germline CDR1 and CDR2: MNHEY and SVGAGI. This chain's CDR3 is CASSLARSSYNEQFF. CDR3 DNA sequence: TGTGCCAGCAGTTTAGCCAGGAGCTCCTACAATGAGCAGTTCTTC.

This chain links TRBV6-5 with TRBJ1-4; 7 nucleotides align to TRBD1. This CDR3 contains 15 residues. J gave up 5 bases and V 0 bases, and 3 bases lay outside the gene matches. Germline V lookup: CDR1 MNHEY, CDR2 SVGAGI. The CDR3 loop is CASSYSTGNNEKLFF. In DNA form, the CDR3 reads TGTGCCAGCAGTTACTCGACAGGGAACAATGAAAAACTGTTTTTT.

The chain uses TRBV9 and TRBJ2-3, with D possibly being TRBD2 (5 bases). The CDR3 runs to 18 residues. Germline V gives CDR1 SGDLS, CDR2 YYNGEE. With 5 bases removed from V and 0 bases from J, the gap between germline ends came to 22 bases. Written as DNA, the CDR3 is TGTGCCAGCAGTCGTAAGGGAACGGCGGGTACCAGCACAGATACGCAGTATTTT. This codes for CASSRKGTAGTSTDTQYF.

The chain has TRBV15 and TRBJ2-5; D may be TRBD2 (6 bases). Germline V gene lookup returns CDR1 LNHNV and CDR2 YYDKDF (reference sequence). The CDR3 has 17 residues. Between the trimmed V and J ends, which lost 1 base and 2 bases, there was a span of 17 bases. The DNA for the CDR3 is TGTGCCACCAGCAGAGCCCCTCGGTGGGGGAGGCAAGAGACCCAGTACTTC. This translates into CATSRAPRWGRQETQYF.

The rearrangement links TRBV19 to TRBJ1-2, with D possibly matching TRBD1 (5 bases). Germline V gene data show CDR1 as LNHDA and CDR2 as SQIVND (reference sequence). With 2 bases removed from V and 0 bases from J, the gap between germline ends came to 13 bases. CDR3 length equals 16 residues. The CDR3 DNA sequence: TGTGCCAGTAGTATAAAAGGGACGGGAGCTAACTATGGCTACACCTTC. Translated, it gives CASSIKGTGANYGYTF.

The DNA for the CDR3 is TGTGCCAGCAGCTCGGGGGGGGATCAGCCCCAGCATTTT. This translates into CASSSGGDQPQHF. V and J are TRBV27 and TRBJ1-5; D might be TRBD1 (5 bases). Germline V CDR1 and CDR2: MNHEY, SMNVEV (reference sequence). The CDR3 runs 13 residues. Trimming removed 6 bases from V and 5 bases from J, with 11 bases in between.

V usage is TRBV28 and J usage is TRBJ2-1; 7 nucleotides align to TRBD1. The germline V gene has CDR1 MDHEN and CDR2 SYDVKM. V lost 7 bases, J lost 1 base, and 4 bases stayed unmatched. The CDR3 loop spans 14 amino acids. CDR3 sequence reads: CASIQTGSYNEQFF. CDR3 sequence (DNA): TGTGCCAGCATCCAGACAGGGTCCTACAATGAGCAGTTCTTC.

This clone was seen a few times. This rearrangement joins TRBV7-8 to TRBJ1-4, with a possible D match to TRBD1 (5 bases). Germline V gives CDR1 SGHVS, CDR2 FQNEAQ. The CDR3 length is 18 residues. V lost 1 base and J 0 bases, leaving 15 bases between the germline ends. CDR3 residues: CASSLGPGARATNEKLFF. The CDR3, as DNA: TGTGCCAGCAGCTTAGGACCCGGGGCGCGGGCAACTAATGAAAAACTGTTTTTT. Looking up the rest from reference TRBV7-8 and TRBJ1-4 gives the full variable domain: GAGVSQSPRYKVAKRGQDVALRCDPISGHVSLFWYQQALGQGPEFLTYFQNEAQLDKSGLPSDRFFAERPEGSVSTLKIQRTQQEDSAVYLCASSLGPGARATNEKLFFGSGTQLSVL.

By its share, this clone is medium-sized. The rearrangement links TRBV6-5 to TRBJ2-7; 9 bases map to TRBD1. Trimming removed 5 bases from V and 4 bases from J; junction bases left unmatched: 6. The CDR3 extends over 14 amino acids. Germline V gene lookup returns CDR1 MNHEY and CDR2 SVGAGI. The CDR3 sequence: CASSPGQGRYEQYF. The CDR3 DNA sequence: TGTGCCAGCAGTCCCGGACAGGGGCGATACGAGCAGTACTTC.